These 23 T cell receptor beta chains came from one sample sequenced in a study of shared clonotypes between healthy human individuals. Here immunoSEQ multiplex PCR was the method, and the copy in TCRdb shows in-frame clones only, minus some. The sample includes about 600,000 clones, around three quarters seen only once; the top ten take around 12%. Sequencing used PBMCs. Receptor source: a woman aged 40 to 50 in good health. Some clones in this sample may be carry-over from other donors' samples.

A remark on this clone: Sequence at one end of the junction differs from germline and may be a read error. Other DNA sequences in the sample encode the same CDR3. The chain combines TRBV11-2 with TRBJ1-5; D may be TRBD1 (6 bases). CDR1 is SGHAT, CDR2 FQNNGV, per germline. The CDR3 has 14 amino acids. The CDR3 loop is CASSLNGQHQPQHF. The CDR3 DNA is TGTGCCAGCAGCTTAAATGGACAGCATCAGCCCCAGCATTTC.

V usage is TRBV11-2 and J usage is TRBJ2-3; unclear D gene. The CDR3 is 12 residues long. V was pared by 7 bases and J by 6 bases, with 11 bases between. In germline, CDR1 is SGHAT, CDR2 FQNNGV. CDR3 sequence: CASTFPGDTQYF. The CDR3 region has the DNA TGTGCCAGCACCTTCCCCGGGGATACGCAGTATTTT. Supplemented by reference TRBV11-2 and TRBJ2-3, the full variable domain reads EAGVAQSPRYKIIEKRQSVAFWCNPISGHATLYWYQQILGQGPKLLIQFQNNGVVDDSQLPKDRFSAERLKGVDSTLKIQPAKLEDSAVYLCASTFPGDTQYFGPGTRLTVL.

This clone was counted a few times. This chain uses TRBV11-3 with TRBJ1-1; D gene uncertain. CDR1 is SGHNT, CDR2 YENEEA, per germline. The CDR3 is made up of 13 amino acids. Trimming took off 3 bases at V and 5 bases at J, with 10 bases between the two ends. This chain's CDR3 is CASSLLRTTEAFF. The CDR3 DNA reads as TGTGCCAGCAGCTTGCTCAGGACTACTGAAGCTTTCTTT.

This clone came up many times. The same CDR3 can be traced to other DNA sequences in this sample. The CDR3 is CATNRADSNQPQHF. CDR3 bases: TGTGCCACCAACAGGGCCGATAGCAATCAGCCCCAGCATTTT. The chain couples TRBV5-4 to TRBJ1-5; weak D call: TRBD1 (6 bases). The V end was cut by 9 bases, the J end by 0 bases, with 13 bases between. In germline, CDR1 is SGHNT, CDR2 YYREEE (reference sequence). This CDR3 is built from 14 residues.

This chain links TRBV30 with TRBJ2-7; D is possibly TRBD1 or TRBD2 (5 bases each). The V gene's germline CDR1 is GTSNPN and CDR2 SVGIG (reference sequence). V was cut by 5 bases and J by 3 bases, with 11 bases left in between. The CDR3 extends over 12 amino acids. The CDR3 sequence is CAWAPGSYEQYF. The CDR3 nucleotides read TGTGCCTGGGCCCCAGGGAGCTACGAGCAGTACTTC.

This rearrangement joins TRBV5-1 to TRBJ2-3; D may be TRBD1 or TRBD2 (5 bases each). V gave up 5 bases and J gave up 4 bases, with 17 bases separating them. The CDR3 loop spans 15 amino acids. Germline V gene data show CDR1 as SGHRS and CDR2 as YFSETQ. The chain's CDR3 is CASSHGGTGADTQYF. The CDR3 nucleotides are TGCGCCAGCAGTCATGGGGGAACCGGGGCAGATACGCAGTATTTT.

This sequence joins TRBV5-6 and TRBJ1-3; D is possibly TRBD1 (5 bases). CDR1 is SGHDT and CDR2 is YYEEEE in the germline V gene. The CDR3 is 16 residues long. Trimming shortened V by 4 bases and J by 4 bases, and 18 bases separated the two germline ends. The CDR3 is CASSKITGSWGNTIYF. The CDR3 DNA reads TGTGCCAGCAGCAAAATTACAGGCTCGTGGGGAAACACCATATATTTT. Together with reference TRBV5-6 and TRBJ1-3, the CDR3 gives the full variable domain: DAGVTQSPTHLIKTRGQQVTLRCSPKSGHDTVSWYQQALGQGPQFIFQYYEEEERQRGNFPDRFSGHQFPNYSSELNVNALLLGDSALYLCASSKITGSWGNTIYFGEGSWLTVV.

The chain has TRBV19 and TRBJ2-5; D not resolved. V lost 4 bases and J lost 0, with 9 bases in between. The CDR3 extends over 14 amino acids. Per germline, CDR1 LNHDA and CDR2 SQIVND (reference sequence). The CDR3: CASSRALYQETQYF. The CDR3 DNA is TGTGCCAGTAGTAGAGCCTTGTACCAAGAGACCCAGTACTTC. The whole variable domain, remainder taken from reference TRBV19 and TRBJ2-5, is DGGITQSPKYLFRKEGQNVTLSCEQNLNHDAMYWYRQDPGQGLRLIYYSQIVNDFQKGDIAEGYSVSREKKESFPLTVTSAQKNPTAFYLCASSRALYQETQYFGPGTRLLVL.

This clone was counted at least ten times. The chain employs TRBV7-9 and TRBJ2-5, with D hard to call. CDR1 is SEHNR, CDR2 FQNEAQ, per germline (reference sequence). The CDR3 has 14 residues. Trimming pared 5 bases from V and 2 bases from J, leaving 12 bases between. The CDR3 sequence: CASSPTGPQETQYF. DNA for the CDR3: TGTGCCAGCAGCCCAACCGGGCCGCAAGAGACCCAGTACTTC.

The chain couples TRBV2 to TRBJ1-1; D not resolved. CDR1 and CDR2 from the germline V gene are SNHLY and FYNNEI. The length of the CDR3 is 13 residues. V was cut by 7 bases and J by 0 bases, with 9 bases left in between. The CDR3 sequence is CASKSEVNTEAFF. CDR3 coding DNA: TGTGCCAGCAAATCGGAGGTGAACACTGAAGCTTTCTTT.

This chain joins TRBV5-6 and TRBJ1-3; D is undetermined. This CDR3 spans 16 amino acids. Germline loops: CDR1 SGHDT, CDR2 YYEEEE. Trimming removed 0 bases from V and 0 bases from J, with 10 bases in between. The chain's CDR3 is CASSLGGIVSGNTIYF. CDR3 nucleotides: TGTGCCAGCAGCTTGGGGGGTATTGTCTCTGGAAACACCATATATTTT.

The CDR3 DNA follows: TGTGCCAGCAGCTTAACCCCGGGACAGAACTACAATGAGCAGTTCTTC. As protein: CASSLTPGQNYNEQFF. The rearrangement uses TRBV7-3 and TRBJ2-1; 7 bases match TRBD1. Germline trimming cut 0 bases from V and 3 bases from J; bases unmatched to any gene: 5. The length of the CDR3 is 16 residues. CDR1 and CDR2 from the germline V gene are SGHTA and FQGTGA.

The CDR3 spells CASSIGHPYSNQPQHF. DNA of the CDR3: TGTGCCAGTAGTATCGGACACCCTTATAGCAATCAGCCCCAGCATTTT. The chain employs TRBV19 and TRBJ1-5, with D possibly TRBD1 on 5 matching bases. V was clipped by 3 bases and J by 0 bases, with 12 bases between them. Germline V gene data show CDR1 as LNHDA and CDR2 as SQIVND (reference sequence). CDR3 length equals 16 residues.

This clone was observed at least ten times. This sample also contains other DNA sequences that code for the same CDR3. The chain combines TRBV7-3 with TRBJ2-7, with 10 bases aligning to TRBD2. The germline gives CDR1 SGHTA, CDR2 FQGTGA. V gave up 1 base and J gave up 4 bases; unmatched junction bases: 13. The CDR3 runs to 18 residues. CDR3 nucleotides: TGTGCCAGCAGCTTAAATTTAGGTGGTCTAGCGGGAGAATACGAGCAGTACTTC. This translates into CASSLNLGGLAGEYEQYF.

Details on this clone: Given a far larger clone just one base away, this is likely a sequencing read error. The same CDR3 arises from other DNA sequences in this sample as well. V usage is TRBV5-1 and J usage is TRBJ1-1; D remains ambiguous. Germline CDR1 reads SGHRS; CDR2 reads YFSETQ. V shed 0 bases and J shed 0 bases, with 6 bases lying between them. This CDR3 contains 14 residues. In DNA, the CDR3 is TGCGCCAGCAGCTTGGGGGGAATGAACACTGAAGCTTTCTTT. Protein: CASSLGGMNTEAFF.

The V call is TRBV4-2, the J call TRBJ2-7; D possibly matches TRBD1 or TRBD2 (6 bases each). The germline gives CDR1 LGHNA, CDR2 YNFKEQ. V lost 3 bases to trimming and J lost 6 bases, with 9 bases between them. The CDR3 totals 12 residues. The chain's CDR3 is CASSHGGGEQYF. CDR3 DNA: TGTGCCAGCAGCCACGGGGGCGGCGAGCAGTACTTC.

Ten or more counts support this clone. The same CDR3 also results from other DNA sequences found in this sample. The chain recombines TRBV30 with TRBJ2-7; 9 nucleotides line up with TRBD2. Germline trimming cut 0 bases from V and 3 bases from J; bases unmatched to any gene: 3. The germline V gene has CDR1 GTSNPN and CDR2 SVGIG (reference sequence). CDR3 length: 14 amino acids. CDR3 in amino acids: CAWSVAGGGYEQYF. Here the CDR3 DNA reads TGTGCCTGGAGTGTAGCGGGGGGTGGCTACGAGCAGTACTTC.

V gene TRBV5-1 combines with J gene TRBJ1-6; D is undetermined. V lost 0 bases to trimming and J lost 8 bases, with 12 bases between them. The CDR3 length is 15 residues. Germline CDR1 and CDR2: SGHRS and YFSETQ. Here the CDR3 DNA reads TGCGCCAGCAGCTTGGGACCGGGCCGGGATTCACCCCTCCACTTT. It yields the protein CASSLGPGRDSPLHF.

The V gene is TRBV4-1, the J gene TRBJ1-5; the match to TRBD1 covers 9 bases. CDR3 size: 14 residues. V dropped 6 bases and J dropped 4; count of bases not matched to a gene: 4. Germline-derived CDR1 and CDR2 are MGHRA and YSYEKL. DNA for the CDR3: TGCGCCAGCAGTCCTGACAGGGGGAATCAGCCCCAGCATTTT. It codes for CASSPDRGNQPQHF.

V is TRBV27 and J is TRBJ2-7; 7 nucleotides match TRBD1. V lost 3 bases to trimming and J lost 2 bases; unmatched junction nucleotides: 7. Per the germline V gene, CDR1 is MNHEY and CDR2 is SMNVEV (reference sequence). This CDR3 region has 15 residues. CDR3 protein: CASSFSWTGAYEQYF. CDR3 DNA sequence: TGTGCCAGCAGTTTCTCCTGGACAGGCGCCTACGAGCAGTACTTC.

The rearrangement joins TRBV6-1 to TRBJ2-7; the match to TRBD1 covers 9 bases. Per the germline V gene, CDR1 is MNHNS and CDR2 is SASEGT. The CDR3 is 13 residues long. The V segment lost 6 bases and the J segment 5 bases; nucleotides outside the gene matches: 5. This chain's CDR3 is CASRGTGSHEQYF. Written as DNA, the CDR3 is TGTGCCAGCAGGGGGACAGGGTCCCACGAGCAGTACTTC.

V and J are TRBV11-2 and TRBJ2-1; D may correspond to TRBD1 or TRBD2 (5 bases each). V gave up 5 bases and J gave up 8 bases, with 19 bases separating them. The V gene's germline CDR1 is SGHAT and CDR2 FQNNGV. The CDR3 is 15 residues long. The CDR3 nucleotides read TGTGCCAGCAGCGCGACCGGGACGTCCCTCGATGAGCAGTTCTTC. It codes for CASSATGTSLDEQFF.

The chain is built from TRBV30 and TRBJ2-3, with unresolved D. Germline V gene sequence: CDR1 GTSNPN, CDR2 SVGIG (reference sequence). Trimming stripped 4 bases from V and 0 bases from J, with 17 bases between. This CDR3 contains 16 residues. The CDR3: CAWKPRTVLSTDTQYF. DNA of the CDR3: TGTGCCTGGAAACCCAGGACGGTGCTTAGCACAGATACGCAGTATTTT. Using reference TRBV30 and TRBJ2-3 for the parts outside the CDR3, the full variable domain is SQTIHQWPATLVQPVGSPLSLECTVEGTSNPNLYWYRQAAGRGLQLLFYSVGIGQISSEVPQNLSASRPQDRQFILSSKKLLLSDSGFYLCAWKPRTVLSTDTQYFGPGTRLTVL.